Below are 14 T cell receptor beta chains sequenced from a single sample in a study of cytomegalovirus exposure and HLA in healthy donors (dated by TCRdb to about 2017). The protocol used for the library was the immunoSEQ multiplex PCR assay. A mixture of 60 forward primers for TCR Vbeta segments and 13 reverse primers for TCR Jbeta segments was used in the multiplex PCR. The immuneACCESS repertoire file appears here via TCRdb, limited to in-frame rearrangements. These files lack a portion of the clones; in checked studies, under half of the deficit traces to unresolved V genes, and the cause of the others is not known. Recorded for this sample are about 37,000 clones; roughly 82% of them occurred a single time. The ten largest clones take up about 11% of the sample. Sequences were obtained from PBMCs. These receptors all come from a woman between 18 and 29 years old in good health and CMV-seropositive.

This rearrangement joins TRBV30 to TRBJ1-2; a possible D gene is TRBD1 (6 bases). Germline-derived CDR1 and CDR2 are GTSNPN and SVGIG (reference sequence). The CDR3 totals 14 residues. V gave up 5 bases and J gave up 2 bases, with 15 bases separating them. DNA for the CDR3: TGTGCCTGGGTCTCAAGACAGGTGAACTATGGCTACACCTTC. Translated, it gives CAWVSRQVNYGYTF.

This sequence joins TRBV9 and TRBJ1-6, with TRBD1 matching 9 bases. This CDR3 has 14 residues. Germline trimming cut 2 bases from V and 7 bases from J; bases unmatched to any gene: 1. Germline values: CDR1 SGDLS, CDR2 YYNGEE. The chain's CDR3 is CASSVGTGNSPLHF. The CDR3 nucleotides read TGTGCCAGCAGCGTGGGGACAGGGAATTCACCCCTCCACTTT.

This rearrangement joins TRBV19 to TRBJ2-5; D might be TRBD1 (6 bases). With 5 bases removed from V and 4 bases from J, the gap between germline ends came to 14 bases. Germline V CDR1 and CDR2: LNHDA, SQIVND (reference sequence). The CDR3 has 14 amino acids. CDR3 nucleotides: TGTGCCAGTAGTGACCCGACAGGCCCAGAGACCCAGTACTTC. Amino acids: CASSDPTGPETQYF.

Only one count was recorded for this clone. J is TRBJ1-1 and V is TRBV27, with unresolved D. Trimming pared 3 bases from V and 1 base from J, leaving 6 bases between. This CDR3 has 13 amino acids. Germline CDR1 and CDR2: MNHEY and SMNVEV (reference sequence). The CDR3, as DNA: TGTGCCAGCAGTTTGGTCAGGAACACTGAAGCTTTCTTT. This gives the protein CASSLVRNTEAFF.

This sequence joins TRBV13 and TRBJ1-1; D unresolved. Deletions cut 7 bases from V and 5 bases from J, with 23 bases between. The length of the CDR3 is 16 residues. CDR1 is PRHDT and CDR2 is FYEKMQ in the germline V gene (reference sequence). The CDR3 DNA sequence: TGTGCCAGCATCGCACCCCGAATCGGGCGGAGGACTGAAGCTTTCTTT. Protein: CASIAPRIGRRTEAFF.

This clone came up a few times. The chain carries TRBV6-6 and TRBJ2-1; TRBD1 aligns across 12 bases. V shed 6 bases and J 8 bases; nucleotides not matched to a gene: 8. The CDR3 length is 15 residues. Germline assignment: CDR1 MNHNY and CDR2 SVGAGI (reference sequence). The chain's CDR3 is CASSQGQGARDEQFF. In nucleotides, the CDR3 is TGTGCCAGCAGCCAGGGACAGGGGGCAAGAGATGAGCAGTTCTTC.

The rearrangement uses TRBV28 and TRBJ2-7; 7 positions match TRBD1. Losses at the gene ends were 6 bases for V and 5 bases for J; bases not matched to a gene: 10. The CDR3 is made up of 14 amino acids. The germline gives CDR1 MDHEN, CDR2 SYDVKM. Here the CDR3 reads CASSFDRVANEQYF. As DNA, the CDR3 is TGTGCCAGCAGCTTCGACAGGGTTGCCAACGAGCAGTACTTC.

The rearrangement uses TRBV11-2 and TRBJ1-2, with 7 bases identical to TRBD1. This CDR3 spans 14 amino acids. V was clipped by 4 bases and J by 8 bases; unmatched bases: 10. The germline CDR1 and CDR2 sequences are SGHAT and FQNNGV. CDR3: CASSSPRQGGGYTF. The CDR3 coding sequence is TGTGCCAGCAGCTCCCCACGACAGGGCGGCGGCTACACCTTC.

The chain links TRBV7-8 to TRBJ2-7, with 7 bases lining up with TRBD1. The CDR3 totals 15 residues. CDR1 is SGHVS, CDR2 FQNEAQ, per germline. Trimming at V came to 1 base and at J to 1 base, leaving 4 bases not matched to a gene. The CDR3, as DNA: TGTGCCAGCAGCTTAGGGGGACAGACTTCCTACGAGCAGTACTTC. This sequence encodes CASSLGGQTSYEQYF.

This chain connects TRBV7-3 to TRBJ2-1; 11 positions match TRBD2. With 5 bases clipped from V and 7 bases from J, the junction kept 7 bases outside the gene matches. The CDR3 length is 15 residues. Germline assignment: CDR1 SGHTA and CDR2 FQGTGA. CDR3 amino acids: CASSPLAGGGNEQFF. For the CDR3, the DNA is TGTGCCAGCAGCCCCCTAGCGGGAGGAGGGAATGAGCAGTTCTTC.

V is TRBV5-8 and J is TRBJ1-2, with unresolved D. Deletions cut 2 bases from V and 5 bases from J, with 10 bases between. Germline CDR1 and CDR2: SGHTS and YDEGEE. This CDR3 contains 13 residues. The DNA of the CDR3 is TGTGCCAGCAGCTTAACAGCCAAATATGGCTACACCTTC. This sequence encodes CASSLTAKYGYTF.

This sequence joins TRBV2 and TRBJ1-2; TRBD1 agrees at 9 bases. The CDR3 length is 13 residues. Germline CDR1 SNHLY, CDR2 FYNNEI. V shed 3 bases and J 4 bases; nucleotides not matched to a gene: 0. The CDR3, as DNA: TGTGCCAGCAGTGAGACAGGGGGCTATGGCTACACCTTC. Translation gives CASSETGGYGYTF.

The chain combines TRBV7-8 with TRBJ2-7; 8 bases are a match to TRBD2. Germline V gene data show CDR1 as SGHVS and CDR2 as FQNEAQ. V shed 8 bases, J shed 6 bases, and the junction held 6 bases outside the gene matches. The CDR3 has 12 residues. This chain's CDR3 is CASRGGYFEQYF. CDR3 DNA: TGTGCCAGCCGGGGGGGTTACTTCGAGCAGTACTTC.

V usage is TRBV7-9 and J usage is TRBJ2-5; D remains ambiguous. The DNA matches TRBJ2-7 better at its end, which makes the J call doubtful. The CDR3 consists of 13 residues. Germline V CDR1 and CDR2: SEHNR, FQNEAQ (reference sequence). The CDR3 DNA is TGTGCCAGCAGCCCCACCCGGGTCTACGAGCAGTACTTC. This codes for CASSPTRVYEQYF.